The clone carrying this T cell receptor beta chain was seen only a few times. The table came from immunoSEQ multiplex PCR; TCRdb's copy has only in-frame clones and leaves some out. The sample yields more than 75,000 clones, roughly three quarters seen once. This record comes from a study of cytotoxic CD8 clonotypes in ibrutinib-treated CLL. Trimming shortened V by 7 bases and J by 1 base, and 7 bases separated the two germline ends. CDR3 size: 11 residues. Germline assignment: CDR1 DFQATT and CDR2 SNEGSKA (reference sequence). J is TRBJ1-1 and V is TRBV20-1; D is unresolved. The clonotype originates from a human donor with chronic lymphocytic leukemia. Sequences were derived from PBMCs, sampled after 24 months of ibrutinib treatment. The DNA of the CDR3 is TGCAGTGATATAGGGAACACTGAAGCTTTCTTT. Protein sequence: CSDIGNTEAFF.